The clone carrying this TCR beta chain showed up just once. Its antigen is undetermined. Generated by immunoSEQ multiplex PCR, the TCRdb table keeps only in-frame clones and is missing some. The sample has 25,000 or so clones, approximately 77% seen once. The sample belongs to a study of T cell clonotyping in hematopoietic cell transplantation. Study-wide results and limits: No sorting was done, leaving CD4 and CD8 contributions mixed. At the given depth, recipient repertoires were over 95% de novo clonotypes. Broader posttransplant TCR repertoire diversity was predicted by graft donor and pretransplant recipient Inverse Simpson Index values.

Time point meaning: recipient sample about 28 days before transplant, after cytoreduction. Samples: about 28 days before transplant, then days 30, 100 and 180 after. This sequence was found in a man in his forties or fifties with myelodysplastic syndrome. Some clones in this sample may be carry-over from other donors' samples. The material was peripheral blood mononuclear cells, obtained before stem cell transplant.

CDR3 nucleotides: TGTGCCAGCAGTGAAGGGGGACACCCGGCCTACGAGCAGTACTTC. Encoded protein: CASSEGGHPAYEQYF. J is TRBJ2-7 and V is TRBV6-1; a weak D match, TRBD1 (6 bases). V was shortened by 1 base and J by 2 bases, with 12 bases between the two germline ends. CDR3 length: 15 amino acids. The germline V gene has CDR1 MNHNS and CDR2 SASEGT.